This T cell receptor (beta chain) was recorded in a study of T cell clusters in autoimmune cytopenias. About the research overall: A median of about 52,000 TRB reads per sample yielded a median approximately 2,500 distinct clonotypes.

TRB rearrangements were amplified by touch-down multiplex PCR with mixed TRB-A/B primers. Reanalyzing the multiplex PCR reads, TCRdb keeps one entry per CDR3 protein, without DNA. The sample table sets out 4,500 or so distinct CDR3 sequences. By frequency, this clonotype is medium-sized. Its antigen remains unknown. Per the germline V gene, CDR1 is MNHEY and CDR2 is SMNVEV (reference sequence). The CDR3 runs to 14 residues. Study-level results: Primary autoimmune cytopenia patients appeared to lack physiological T cell clusters present in healthy donors.

Each sample's input was around 250 ng genomic DNA, 35,000 to 40,000 genome equivalents. The gene calls are TRBV27 and TRBJ1-6. Material: peripheral blood. The receptor comes from a human donor with an autoimmune cytopenia or autoimmune hepatitis (not recorded which). The CDR3 sequence: CASSEDGANSPLHF.